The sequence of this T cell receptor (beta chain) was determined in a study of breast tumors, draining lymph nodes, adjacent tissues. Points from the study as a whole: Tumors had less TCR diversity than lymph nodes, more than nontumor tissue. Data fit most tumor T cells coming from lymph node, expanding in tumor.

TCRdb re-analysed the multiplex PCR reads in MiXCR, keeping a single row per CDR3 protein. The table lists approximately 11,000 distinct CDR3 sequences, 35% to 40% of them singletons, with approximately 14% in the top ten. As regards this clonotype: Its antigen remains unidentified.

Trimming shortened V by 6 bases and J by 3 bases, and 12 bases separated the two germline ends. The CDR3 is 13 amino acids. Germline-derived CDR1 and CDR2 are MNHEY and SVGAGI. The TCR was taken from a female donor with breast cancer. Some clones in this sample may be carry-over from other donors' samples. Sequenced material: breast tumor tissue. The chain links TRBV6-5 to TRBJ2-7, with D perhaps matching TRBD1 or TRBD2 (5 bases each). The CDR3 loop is CASRRDANYEQYF. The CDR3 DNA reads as TGTGCCAGCAGGAGGGACGCTAACTACGAGCAGTACTTC.